This entry is about one T cell receptor (beta chain). Antigen: not known. With 0 bases clipped from V and 5 bases from J, the junction kept 7 bases outside the gene matches. The CDR3 has 16 residues. CDR1 is MNHEY, CDR2 SMNVEV, per germline (reference sequence). CD45RO negativity and positive selection for CCR7 defined naive CD8 cells, a population that excluded terminally differentiated effector memory CD45RA+ cells. Some clones are missing from TCRdb's copy, which holds only in-frame ones; the method was immunoSEQ multiplex PCR. Counted here are some 2.1 million clones, roughly 94% occurring once; the ten biggest clones make up about 1.1%. The data were taken from a study of shared clonotypes between healthy human individuals. Study-wide points: Larger richness was generally estimated for naive than memory subsets.

Sequenced material: naive CD8+ T cells sorted from blood. This rearrangement joins TRBV27 to TRBJ2-3, with 8 bases aligning to TRBD2. The clonotype was recovered from a man between 18 and 35 years old in good health. The CDR3 region has the DNA TGTGCCAGCAGTTTATCGAACGGGGGGGCGGGAGATACGCAGTATTTT. Its protein is CASSLSNGGAGDTQYF.